The sequence of this T cell receptor (beta chain) was determined in a study of shared clonotypes between healthy human individuals. Source study methods: Because ImmunoSEQ provided only junction sequences with no quality scores, the filtering differed. The method was immunoSEQ multiplex PCR; TCRdb's version includes in-frame clones alone and lacks a portion of them. V and J calls and clone size are given by that table; D and trimming were obtained from the DNA. Altogether 2 million to 2.5 million clones are present, about 95% being singletons, with the ten largest covering 1.1%. Study-wide points: It was observed that roughly 4.8% of naive CD4 clonotypes were shared across several donors.

A note on this clone: Its target is unknown.

It was CD45RO-negative cells, positively selected for CCR7, that made up naive CD8 cells, with terminally differentiated effector memory CD45RA+ cells excluded. The CDR3 loop spans 13 amino acids. Trimming pared 3 bases from V and 8 bases from J, leaving 9 bases between. Germline V gene sequence: CDR1 SGDLS, CDR2 YYNGEE. This clonotype was sampled from a man between 18 and 29 years old in good health. Sample: naive CD8+ T cells sorted from blood. The chain links TRBV9 to TRBJ1-6; D is perhaps TRBD1 (5 bases). CDR3 amino acids: CASSGQGYSPLHF. CDR3 DNA: TGTGCCAGCAGCGGGCAGGGTTATTCACCCCTCCACTTT. Supplemented by reference TRBV9 and TRBJ1-6, the full variable domain reads DSGVTQTPKHLITATGQRVTLRCSPRSGDLSVYWYQQSLDQGLQFLIQYYNGEERAKGNILERFSAQQFPDLHSELNLSSLELGDSALYFCASSGQGYSPLHFGNGTRLTVT.